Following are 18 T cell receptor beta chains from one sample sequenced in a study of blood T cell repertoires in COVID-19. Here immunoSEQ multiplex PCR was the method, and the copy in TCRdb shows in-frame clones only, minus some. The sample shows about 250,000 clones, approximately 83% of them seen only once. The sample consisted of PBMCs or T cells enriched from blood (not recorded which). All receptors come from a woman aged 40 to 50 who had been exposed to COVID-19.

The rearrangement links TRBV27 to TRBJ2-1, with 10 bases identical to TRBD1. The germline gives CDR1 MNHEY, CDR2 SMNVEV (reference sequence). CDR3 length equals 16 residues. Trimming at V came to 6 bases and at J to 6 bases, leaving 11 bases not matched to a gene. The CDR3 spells CASRGSRQGAGNEQFF. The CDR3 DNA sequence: TGTGCCAGCAGGGGCAGTCGACAGGGGGCGGGCAATGAGCAGTTCTTC.

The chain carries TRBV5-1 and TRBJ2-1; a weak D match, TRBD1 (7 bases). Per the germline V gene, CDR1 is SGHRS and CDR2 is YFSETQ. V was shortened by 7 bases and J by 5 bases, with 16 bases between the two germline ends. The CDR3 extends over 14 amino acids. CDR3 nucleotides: TGCGCCAGCGGTCAGGGGGGAACAAACAATGAGCAGTTCTTC. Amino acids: CASGQGGTNNEQFF.

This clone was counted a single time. As DNA, the CDR3 is TGTGCCAGCAGCGGATGGGACAGGGAACCCTATAATTCACCCCTCCACTTT. Residues: CASSGWDREPYNSPLHF. The V and J genes are TRBV9 and TRBJ1-6; 9 bases agree with TRBD1. V shed 3 bases and J 2 bases; nucleotides not matched to a gene: 6. CDR3 length equals 17 residues. Per germline, CDR1 SGDLS and CDR2 YYNGEE.

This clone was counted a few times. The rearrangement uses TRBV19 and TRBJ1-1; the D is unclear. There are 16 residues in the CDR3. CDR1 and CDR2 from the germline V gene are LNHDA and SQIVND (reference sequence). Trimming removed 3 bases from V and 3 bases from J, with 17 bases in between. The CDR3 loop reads CASSIAWRGRHTEAFF. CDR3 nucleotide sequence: TGTGCCAGTAGTATCGCGTGGCGAGGTCGTCACACTGAAGCTTTCTTT.

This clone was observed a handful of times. The CDR3 protein is CASSLPRGLQYF. Written as DNA, the CDR3 is TGTGCCAGCAGTTTACCTCGGGGTTTGCAGTACTTC. This chain joins TRBV12-3 or TRBV12-4 and TRBJ2-7, with D tentatively TRBD2 (5 bases). The CDR3 spans 12 residues. V shed 2 bases and J shed 9 bases, with 11 bases lying between them.

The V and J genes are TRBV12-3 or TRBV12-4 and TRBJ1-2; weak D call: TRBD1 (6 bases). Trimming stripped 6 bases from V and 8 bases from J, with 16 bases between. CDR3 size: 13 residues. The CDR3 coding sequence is TGTGCCAGCAGGACCACAGGGTTCGCGGGCTACACCTTC. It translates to CASRTTGFAGYTF.

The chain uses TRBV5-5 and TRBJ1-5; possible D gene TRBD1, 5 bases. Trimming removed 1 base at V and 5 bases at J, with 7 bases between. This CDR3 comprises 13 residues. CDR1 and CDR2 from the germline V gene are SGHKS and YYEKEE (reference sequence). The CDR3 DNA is TGTGCCAGCAGCTTGCAGGGCGATCAGCCCCAGCATTTT. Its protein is CASSLQGDQPQHF.

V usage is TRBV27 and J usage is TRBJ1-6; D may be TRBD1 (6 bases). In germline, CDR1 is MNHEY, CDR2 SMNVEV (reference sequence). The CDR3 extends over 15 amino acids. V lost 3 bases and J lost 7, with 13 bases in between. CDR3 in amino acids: CASSFGQRGNSPLHF. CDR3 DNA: TGTGCCAGCAGTTTTGGACAGAGGGGGAATTCACCCCTCCACTTT.

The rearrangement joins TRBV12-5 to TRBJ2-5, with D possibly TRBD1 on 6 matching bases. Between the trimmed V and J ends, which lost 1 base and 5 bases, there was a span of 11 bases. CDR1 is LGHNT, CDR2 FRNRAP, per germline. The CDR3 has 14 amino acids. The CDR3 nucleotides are TGTGCTAGTGGTTTGGCCCAGGGGTCGGAGACCCAGTACTTC. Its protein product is CASGLAQGSETQYF.

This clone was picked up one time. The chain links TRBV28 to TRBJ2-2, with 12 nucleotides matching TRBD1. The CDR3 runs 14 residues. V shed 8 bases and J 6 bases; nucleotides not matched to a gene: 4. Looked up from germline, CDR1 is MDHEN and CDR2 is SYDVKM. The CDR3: CASGTGGAPGELFF. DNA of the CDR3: TGTGCCAGCGGGACAGGGGGCGCGCCCGGGGAGCTGTTTTTT.

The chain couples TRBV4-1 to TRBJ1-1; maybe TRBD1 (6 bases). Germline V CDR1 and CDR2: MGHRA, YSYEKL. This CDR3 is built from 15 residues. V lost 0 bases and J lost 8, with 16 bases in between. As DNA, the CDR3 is TGCGCCAGCAGCCAAGAGACAGGCCAAGGAAGAGAAGCTTTCTTT. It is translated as CASSQETGQGREAFF.

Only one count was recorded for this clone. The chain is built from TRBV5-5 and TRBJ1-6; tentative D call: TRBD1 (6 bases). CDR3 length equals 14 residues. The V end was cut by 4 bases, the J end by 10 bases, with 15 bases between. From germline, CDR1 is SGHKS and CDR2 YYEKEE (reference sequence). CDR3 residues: CASSPTGLVSPLHF. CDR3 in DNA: TGTGCCAGCAGCCCAACAGGGTTGGTATCACCCCTCCACTTT.

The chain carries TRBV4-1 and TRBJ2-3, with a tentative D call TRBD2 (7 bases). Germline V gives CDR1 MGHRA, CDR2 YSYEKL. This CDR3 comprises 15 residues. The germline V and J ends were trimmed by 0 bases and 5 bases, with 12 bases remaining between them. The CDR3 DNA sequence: TGCGCCAGCAGCCAAGAGTGGGGGGGCGTAGATACGCAGTATTTT. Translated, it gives CASSQEWGGVDTQYF.

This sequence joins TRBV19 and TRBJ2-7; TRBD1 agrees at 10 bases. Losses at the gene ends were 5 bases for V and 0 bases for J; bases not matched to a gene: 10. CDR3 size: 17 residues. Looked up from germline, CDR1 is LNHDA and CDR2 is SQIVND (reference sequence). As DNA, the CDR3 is TGTGCCAGTAGTCGCCAAACGACAGGGGGCACCTCCTACGAGCAGTACTTC. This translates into CASSRQTTGGTSYEQYF. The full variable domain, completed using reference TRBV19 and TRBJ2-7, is DGGITQSPKYLFRKEGQNVTLSCEQNLNHDAMYWYRQDPGQGLRLIYYSQIVNDFQKGDIAEGYSVSREKKESFPLTVTSAQKNPTAFYLCASSRQTTGGTSYEQYFGPGTRLTVT.

The CDR3 nucleotides are TGTGCCAGCAGTCTCGGGACACTGAGGGCCCAAGAGACCCAGTACTTC. Its translation: CASSLGTLRAQETQYF. V is TRBV14 and J is TRBJ2-5; D possibly corresponds to TRBD1 (6 bases). This CDR3 is 16 amino acids long. Trimming removed 6 bases at V and 1 base at J, with 18 bases between. Germline V gives CDR1 SGHDN, CDR2 FVKESK.

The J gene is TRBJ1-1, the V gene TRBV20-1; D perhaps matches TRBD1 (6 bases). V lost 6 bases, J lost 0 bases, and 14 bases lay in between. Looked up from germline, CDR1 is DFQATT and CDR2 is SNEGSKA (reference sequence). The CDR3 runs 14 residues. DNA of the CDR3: TGCAGTGCGAGTAGTGACAGGCTGAACACTGAAGCTTTCTTT. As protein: CSASSDRLNTEAFF.

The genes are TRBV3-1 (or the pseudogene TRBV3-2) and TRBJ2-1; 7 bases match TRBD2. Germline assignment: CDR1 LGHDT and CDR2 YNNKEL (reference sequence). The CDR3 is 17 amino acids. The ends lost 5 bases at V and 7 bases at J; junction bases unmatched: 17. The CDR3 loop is CASSSLPPSGVSNEQFF. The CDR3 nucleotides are TGTGCCAGCAGCTCCCTACCCCCCAGCGGGGTTTCGAATGAGCAGTTCTTC.

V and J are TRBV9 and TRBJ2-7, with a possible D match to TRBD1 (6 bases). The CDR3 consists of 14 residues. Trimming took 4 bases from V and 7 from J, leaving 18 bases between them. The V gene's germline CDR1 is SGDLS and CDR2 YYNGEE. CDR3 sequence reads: CASSPNPTGREQYF. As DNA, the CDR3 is TGTGCCAGCAGCCCTAACCCGACAGGTAGGGAGCAGTACTTC.